The T cell receptor (beta chain) described here comes from a study of PD-1 blockade in classical Hodgkin lymphoma. Study results and limitations: In CD4+ cells, TCR diversity went up significantly by C4D1, but in CD8+ cells it did not. Undefined causes, possibly disease activity or prior therapy, underlie the repertoire differences.

As for this clone: Its antigen is not identified.

Germline V gene sequence: CDR1 MNHEY, CDR2 SMNVEV (reference sequence). With 3 bases removed from V and 2 bases from J, the gap between germline ends came to 13 bases. The CDR3 extends over 15 amino acids. TCRdb's table, derived via immunoSEQ multiplex PCR, lists solely in-frame clones and lacks some. The table lists tens of thousands of clones, more than 90% of them singletons. In every patient, relapse followed autologous stem cell transplantation, while exposure to brentuximab vedotin differed. The rearrangement links TRBV27 to TRBJ2-5; tentative D call: TRBD2 (6 bases). This specimen consisted of peripheral blood mononuclear cells (PBMCs), obtained at baseline. The receptor comes from a human donor with classical Hodgkin lymphoma. The chain's CDR3 is CASSFSGRLQETQYF. The CDR3 coding sequence is TGTGCCAGCAGTTTTAGCGGCAGGTTACAAGAGACCCAGTACTTC.